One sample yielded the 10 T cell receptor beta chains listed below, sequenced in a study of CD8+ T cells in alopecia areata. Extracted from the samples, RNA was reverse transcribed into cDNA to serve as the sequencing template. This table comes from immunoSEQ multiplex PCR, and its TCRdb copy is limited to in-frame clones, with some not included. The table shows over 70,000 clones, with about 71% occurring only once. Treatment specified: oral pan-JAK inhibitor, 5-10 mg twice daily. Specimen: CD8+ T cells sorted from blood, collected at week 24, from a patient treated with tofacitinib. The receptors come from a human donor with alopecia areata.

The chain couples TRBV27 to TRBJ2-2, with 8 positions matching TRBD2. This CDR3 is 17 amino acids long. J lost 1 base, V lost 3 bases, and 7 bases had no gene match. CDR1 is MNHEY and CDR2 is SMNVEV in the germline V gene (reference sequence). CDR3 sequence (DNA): TGTGCCAGCAGTTTCGGAGCGGGGGCACTGAACACCGGGGAGCTGTTTTTT. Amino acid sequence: CASSFGAGALNTGELFF.

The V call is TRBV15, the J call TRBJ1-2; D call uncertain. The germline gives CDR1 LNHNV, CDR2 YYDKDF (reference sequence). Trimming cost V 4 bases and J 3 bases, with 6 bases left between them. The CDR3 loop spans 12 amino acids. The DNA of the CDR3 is TGTGCCACCAGCACGGGTTACTATGGCTACACCTTC. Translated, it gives CATSTGYYGYTF.

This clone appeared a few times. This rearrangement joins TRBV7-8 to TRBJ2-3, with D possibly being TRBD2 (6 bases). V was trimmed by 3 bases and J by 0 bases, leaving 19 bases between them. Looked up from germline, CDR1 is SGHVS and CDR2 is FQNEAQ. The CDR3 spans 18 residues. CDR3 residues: CASSFDATIAASTDTQYF. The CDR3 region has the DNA TGTGCCAGCAGCTTCGACGCAACGATAGCGGCTAGCACAGATACGCAGTATTTT.

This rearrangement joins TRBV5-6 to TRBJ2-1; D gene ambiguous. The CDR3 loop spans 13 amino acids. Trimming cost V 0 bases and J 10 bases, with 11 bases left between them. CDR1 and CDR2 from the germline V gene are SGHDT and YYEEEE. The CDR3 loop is CASSLVQAAEQFF. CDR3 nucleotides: TGTGCCAGCAGCTTGGTCCAGGCGGCCGAGCAGTTCTTC.

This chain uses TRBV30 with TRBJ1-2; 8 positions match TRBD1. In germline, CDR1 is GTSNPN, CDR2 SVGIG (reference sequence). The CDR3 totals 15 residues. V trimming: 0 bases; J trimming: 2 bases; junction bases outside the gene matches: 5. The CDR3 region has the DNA TGTGCCTGGAGTGTACCCCGGACAGGGAACTATGGCTACACCTTC. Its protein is CAWSVPRTGNYGYTF.

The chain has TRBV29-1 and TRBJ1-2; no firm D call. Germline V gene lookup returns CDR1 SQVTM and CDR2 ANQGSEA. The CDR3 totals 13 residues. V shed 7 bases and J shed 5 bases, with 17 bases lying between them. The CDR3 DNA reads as TGCAGCGCCGAGCCGCAGATGTCGTATGGCTACACCTTC. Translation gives CSAEPQMSYGYTF.

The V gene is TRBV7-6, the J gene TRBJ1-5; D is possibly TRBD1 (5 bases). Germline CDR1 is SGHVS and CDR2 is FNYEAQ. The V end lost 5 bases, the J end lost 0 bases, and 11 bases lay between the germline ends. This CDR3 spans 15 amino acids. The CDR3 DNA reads TGTGCCAGCAGCCCCACGCAGGGTAGCAATCAGCCCCAGCATTTT. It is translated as CASSPTQGSNQPQHF.

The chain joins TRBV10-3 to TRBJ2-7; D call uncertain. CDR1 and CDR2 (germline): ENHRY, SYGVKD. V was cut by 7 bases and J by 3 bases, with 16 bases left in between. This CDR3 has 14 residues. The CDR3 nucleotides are TGTGCCATCAAGGGCGGACGGAGAGACTACGAGCAGTACTTC. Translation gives CAIKGGRRDYEQYF.

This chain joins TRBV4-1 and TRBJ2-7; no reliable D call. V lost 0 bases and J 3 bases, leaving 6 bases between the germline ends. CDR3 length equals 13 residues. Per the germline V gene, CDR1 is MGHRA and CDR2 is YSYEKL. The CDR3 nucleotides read TGCGCCAGCAGCCAAGAGTTCGGCTACGAGCAGTACTTC. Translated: CASSQEFGYEQYF.

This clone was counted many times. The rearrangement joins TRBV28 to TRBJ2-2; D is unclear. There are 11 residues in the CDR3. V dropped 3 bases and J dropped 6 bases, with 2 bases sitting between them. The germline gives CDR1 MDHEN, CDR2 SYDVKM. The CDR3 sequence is CASSFPGELFF. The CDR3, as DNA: TGTGCCAGCAGTTTCCCCGGGGAGCTGTTTTTT.